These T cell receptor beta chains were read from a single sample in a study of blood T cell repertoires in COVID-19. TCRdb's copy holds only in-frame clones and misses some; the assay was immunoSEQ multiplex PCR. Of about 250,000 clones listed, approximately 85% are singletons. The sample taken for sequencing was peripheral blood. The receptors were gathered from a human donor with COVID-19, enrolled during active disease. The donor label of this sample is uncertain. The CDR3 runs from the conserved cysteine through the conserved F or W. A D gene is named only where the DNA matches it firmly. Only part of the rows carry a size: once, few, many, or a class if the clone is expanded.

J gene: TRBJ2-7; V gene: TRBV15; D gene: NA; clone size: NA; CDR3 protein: CATSRDIQGREQYF; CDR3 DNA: TGTGCCACCAGCAGAGATATACAGGGACGCGAGCAGTACTTC
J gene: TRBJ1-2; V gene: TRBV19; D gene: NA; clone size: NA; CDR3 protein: CATTDQSQGRYGYTF; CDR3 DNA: TGTGCCACAACGGACCAATCACAGGGCCGCTATGGCTACACCTTC
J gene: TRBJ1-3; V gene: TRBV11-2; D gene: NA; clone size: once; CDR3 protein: CASSTGTGNTIYF; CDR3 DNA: TGTGCCAGCAGCACAGGAACCGGAAACACCATATATTTT
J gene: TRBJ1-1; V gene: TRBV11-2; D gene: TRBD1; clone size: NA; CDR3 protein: CASSRVAGQGNTEAFF; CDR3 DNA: TGTGCCAGCAGCCGAGTGGCAGGACAGGGGAACACTGAAGCTTTCTTT
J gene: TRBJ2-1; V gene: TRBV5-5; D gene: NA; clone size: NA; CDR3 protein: CASSLVALNQFF; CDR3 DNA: TGTGCCAGCAGCTTGGTAGCGCTAAATCAGTTCTTC
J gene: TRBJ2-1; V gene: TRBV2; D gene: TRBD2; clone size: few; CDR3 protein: CASILFAGLAGNEQFF; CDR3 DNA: TGTGCCAGCATTCTCTTCGCGGGACTAGCTGGCAATGAGCAGTTCTTC
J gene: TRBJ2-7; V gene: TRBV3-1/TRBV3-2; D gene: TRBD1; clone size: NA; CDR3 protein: CASSQRSGQGHEQYF; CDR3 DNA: TGTGCCAGCAGCCAACGATCGGGACAGGGTCACGAGCAGTACTTC
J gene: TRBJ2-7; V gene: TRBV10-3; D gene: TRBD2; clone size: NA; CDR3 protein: CAIRGTSGVYEQYF; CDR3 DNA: TGTGCCATCAGGGGGACTAGCGGGGTCTACGAGCAGTACTTC
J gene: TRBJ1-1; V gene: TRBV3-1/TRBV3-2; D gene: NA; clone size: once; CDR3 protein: CASSRGGNTEAFF; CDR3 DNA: TGTGCCAGCAGCCGCGGGGGGAACACTGAAGCTTTCTTT
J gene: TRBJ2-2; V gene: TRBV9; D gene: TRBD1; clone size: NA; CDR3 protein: CASSVIQGTGELFF; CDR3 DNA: TGTGCCAGCAGCGTCATACAGGGGACCGGGGAGCTGTTTTTT
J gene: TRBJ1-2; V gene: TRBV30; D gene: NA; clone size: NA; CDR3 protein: CAWSALYGYTF; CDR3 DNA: TGTGCCTGGAGTGCACTCTATGGCTACACCTTC
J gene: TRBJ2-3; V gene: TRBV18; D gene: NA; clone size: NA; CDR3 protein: CASSPRLTDTQYF; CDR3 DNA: TGTGCCAGCTCACCGAGGTTGACAGATACGCAGTATTTT
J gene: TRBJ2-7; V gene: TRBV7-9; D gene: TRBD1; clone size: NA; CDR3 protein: CASSFAGQGRYEQYF; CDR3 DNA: TGTGCCAGCAGCTTCGCGGGACAGGGTCGGTACGAGCAGTACTTC
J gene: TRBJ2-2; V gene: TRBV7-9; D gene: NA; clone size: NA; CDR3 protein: CASSLLSGGELFF; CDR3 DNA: TGTGCCAGCAGCTTACTGTCGGGAGGGGAGCTGTTTTTT
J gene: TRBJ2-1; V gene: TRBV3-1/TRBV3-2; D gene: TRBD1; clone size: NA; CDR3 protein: CASSRRQGLHTNEQFF; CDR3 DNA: TGTGCCAGCAGCCGCCGACAGGGCCTACACACCAATGAGCAGTTCTTC
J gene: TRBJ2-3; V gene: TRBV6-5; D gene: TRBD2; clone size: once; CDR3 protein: CAINGGVGDTQYF; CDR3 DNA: TGTGCCATCAACGGGGGGGTCGGAGATACGCAGTATTTT
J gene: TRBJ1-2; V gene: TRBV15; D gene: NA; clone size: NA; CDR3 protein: CATGRGAGHGYTF; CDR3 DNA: TGTGCCACCGGGAGGGGGGCAGGTCACGGCTACACCTTC
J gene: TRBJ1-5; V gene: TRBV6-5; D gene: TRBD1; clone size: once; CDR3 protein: CASSRDRSNQPQHF; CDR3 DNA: TGTGCCAGCAGTCGGGACAGAAGCAATCAGCCCCAGCATTTT
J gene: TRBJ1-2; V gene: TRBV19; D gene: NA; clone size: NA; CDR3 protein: CASSTDQLYGYTF; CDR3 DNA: TGTGCCAGTAGTACAGATCAACTTTATGGCTACACCTTC
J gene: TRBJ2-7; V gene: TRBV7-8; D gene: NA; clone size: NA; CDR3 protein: CASSFTNNIGHEQYF; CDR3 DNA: TGTGCCAGCAGCTTCACTAATAATATCGGCCACGAGCAGTACTTC
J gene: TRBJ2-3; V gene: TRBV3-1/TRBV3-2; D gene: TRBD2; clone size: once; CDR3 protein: CASSQDWGLAVTTDTQYF; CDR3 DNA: TGTGCCAGCAGCCAAGATTGGGGACTAGCGGTAACCACAGATACGCAGTATTTT
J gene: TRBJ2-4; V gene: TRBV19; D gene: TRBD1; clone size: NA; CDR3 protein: CASQDRTFKNIQYF; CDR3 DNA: TGTGCCAGCCAGGACAGGACATTCAAAAACATTCAGTACTTC
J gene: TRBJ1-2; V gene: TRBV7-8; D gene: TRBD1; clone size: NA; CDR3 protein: CASSPGTGGFVDGYTF; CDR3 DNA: TGTGCCAGCAGCCCCGGGACAGGGGGCTTCGTGGACGGCTACACCTTC
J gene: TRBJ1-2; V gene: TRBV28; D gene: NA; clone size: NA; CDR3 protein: CASSLAWGTPLNYGYTF; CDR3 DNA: TGTGCCAGCAGTTTGGCCTGGGGGACACCCTTGAACTATGGCTACACCTTC
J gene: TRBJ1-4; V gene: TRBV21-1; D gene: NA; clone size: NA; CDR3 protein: CASSIWEGVRANEKLFF; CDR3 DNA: TGTGCCAGCAGCATCTGGGAGGGGGTAAGGGCTAATGAAAAACTGTTTTTT
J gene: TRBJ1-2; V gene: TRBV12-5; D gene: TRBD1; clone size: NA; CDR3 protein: CASGLVQGGGPPYGYTF; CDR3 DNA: TGTGCTAGTGGTTTGGTTCAAGGAGGGGGCCCCCCTTATGGCTACACCTTC
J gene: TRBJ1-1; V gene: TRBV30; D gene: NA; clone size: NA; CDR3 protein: CASLTGMGTEAFF; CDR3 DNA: TGTGCCTCCCTCACAGGGATGGGCACTGAAGCTTTCTTT
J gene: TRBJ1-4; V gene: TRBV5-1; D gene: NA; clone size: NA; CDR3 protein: CASSLDGFRTNEKLFF; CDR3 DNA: TGCGCCAGCAGCTTGGACGGGTTTAGGACTAATGAAAAACTGTTTTTT
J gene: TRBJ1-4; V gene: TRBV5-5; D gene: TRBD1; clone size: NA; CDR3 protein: CASSWTGSGEKLFF; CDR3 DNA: TGTGCCAGCAGCTGGACAGGTTCAGGGGAAAAACTGTTTTTT
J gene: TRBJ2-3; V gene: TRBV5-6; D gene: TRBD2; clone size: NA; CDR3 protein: CASSKRTSGHTDTQYF; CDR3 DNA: TGTGCCAGCAGCAAGAGGACTAGCGGCCACACAGATACGCAGTATTTT
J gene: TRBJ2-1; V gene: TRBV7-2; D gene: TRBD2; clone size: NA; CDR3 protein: CASTLAGENNEQFF; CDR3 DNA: TGTGCCAGCACACTAGCGGGAGAGAACAATGAGCAGTTCTTC
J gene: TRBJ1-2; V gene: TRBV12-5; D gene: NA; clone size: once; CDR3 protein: CASGLEIEVYGYTF; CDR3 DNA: TGTGCTAGTGGTTTGGAGATAGAGGTCTATGGCTACACCTTC
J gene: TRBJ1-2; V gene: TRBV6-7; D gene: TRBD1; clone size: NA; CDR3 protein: CASSYLGQGARGYTF; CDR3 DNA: TGTGCCAGCAGTTACTTGGGACAGGGGGCGCGGGGCTACACCTTC
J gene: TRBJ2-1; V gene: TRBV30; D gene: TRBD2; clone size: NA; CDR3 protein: CACPLTGLTGTSGMRLFF; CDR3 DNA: TGTGCCTGTCCTCTGACAGGGCTCACCGGGACTAGCGGGATGAGGCTGTTCTTC
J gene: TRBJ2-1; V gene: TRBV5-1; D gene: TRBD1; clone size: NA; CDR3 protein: CASSLMPGTGSYNEQFF; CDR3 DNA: TGCGCCAGCAGCTTGATGCCCGGGACAGGGAGCTACAATGAGCAGTTCTTC
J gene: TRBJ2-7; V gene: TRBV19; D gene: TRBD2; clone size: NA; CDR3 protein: CASSRLAGAAEQYF; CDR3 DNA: TGTGCCAGTAGTCGACTAGCGGGAGCTGCCGAGCAGTACTTC
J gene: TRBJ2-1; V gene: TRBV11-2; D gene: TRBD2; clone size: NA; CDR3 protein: CASSPGLPLFF; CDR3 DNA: TGTGCCAGCTCACCGGGACTACCCCTTTTCTTC